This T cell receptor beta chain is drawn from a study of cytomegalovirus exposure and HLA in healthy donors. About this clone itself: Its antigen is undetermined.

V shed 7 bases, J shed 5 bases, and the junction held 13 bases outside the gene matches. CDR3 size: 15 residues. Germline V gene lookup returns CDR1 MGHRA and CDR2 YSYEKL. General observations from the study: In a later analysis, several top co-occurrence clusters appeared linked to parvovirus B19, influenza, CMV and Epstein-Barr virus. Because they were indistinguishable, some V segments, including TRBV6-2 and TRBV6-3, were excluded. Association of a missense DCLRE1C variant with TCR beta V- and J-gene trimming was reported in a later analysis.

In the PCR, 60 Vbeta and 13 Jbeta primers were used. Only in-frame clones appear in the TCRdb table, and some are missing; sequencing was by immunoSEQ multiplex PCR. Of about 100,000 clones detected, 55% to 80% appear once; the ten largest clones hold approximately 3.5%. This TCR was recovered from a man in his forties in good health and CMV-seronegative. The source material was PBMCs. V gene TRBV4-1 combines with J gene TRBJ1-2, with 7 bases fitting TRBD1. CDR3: CASTQGGGGSYGYTF. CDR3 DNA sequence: TGCGCCAGCACCCAGGGGGGGGGCGGTTCTTATGGCTACACCTTC.